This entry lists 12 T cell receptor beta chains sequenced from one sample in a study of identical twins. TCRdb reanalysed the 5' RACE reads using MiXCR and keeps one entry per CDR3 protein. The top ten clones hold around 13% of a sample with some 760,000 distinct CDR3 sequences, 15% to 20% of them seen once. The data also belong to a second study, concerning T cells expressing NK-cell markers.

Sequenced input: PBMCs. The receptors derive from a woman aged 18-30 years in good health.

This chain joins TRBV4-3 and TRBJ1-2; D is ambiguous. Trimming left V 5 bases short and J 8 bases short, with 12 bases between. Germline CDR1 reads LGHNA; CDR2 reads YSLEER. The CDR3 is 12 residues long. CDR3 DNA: TGCGCCAGCAGCGCCACTCGGAAAGGCTACACCTTC. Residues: CASSATRKGYTF.

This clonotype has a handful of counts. The CDR3 loop is CASSFSGVRQETQYF. The CDR3 DNA follows: TGCGCCAGCAGCTTCTCGGGAGTTAGACAAGAGACCCAGTACTTC. The chain carries TRBV5-1 and TRBJ2-5; D possibly corresponds to TRBD2 (6 bases). V was shortened by 2 bases and J by 2 bases, with 13 bases between the two germline ends. This CDR3 comprises 15 residues. From germline, CDR1 is SGHRS and CDR2 YFSETQ.

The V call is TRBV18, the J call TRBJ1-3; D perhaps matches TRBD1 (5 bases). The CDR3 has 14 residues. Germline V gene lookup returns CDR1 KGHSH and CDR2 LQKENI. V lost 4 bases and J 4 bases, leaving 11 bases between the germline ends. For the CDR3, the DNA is TGTGCCAGCTCACGGGAGACAGCGGGAAACACCATATATTTT. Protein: CASSRETAGNTIYF. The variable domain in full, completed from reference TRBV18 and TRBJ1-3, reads NAGVMQNPRHLVRRRGQEARLRCSPMKGHSHVYWYRQLPEEGLKFMVYLQKENIIDESGMPKERFSAEFPKEGPSILRIQQVVRGDSAAYFCASSRETAGNTIYFGEGSWLTVV.

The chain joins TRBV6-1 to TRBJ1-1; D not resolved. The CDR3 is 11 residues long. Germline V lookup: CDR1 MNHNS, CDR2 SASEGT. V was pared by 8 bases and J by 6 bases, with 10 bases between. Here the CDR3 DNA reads TGTGCCAGCGTAGATTACGCTGAAGCTTTCTTT. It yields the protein CASVDYAEAFF.

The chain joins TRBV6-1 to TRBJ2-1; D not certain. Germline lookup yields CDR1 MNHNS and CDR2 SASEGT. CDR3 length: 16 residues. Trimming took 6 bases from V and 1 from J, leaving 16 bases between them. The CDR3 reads CASSLLSVTSYNEQFF. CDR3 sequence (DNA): TGTGCCAGCAGCCTACTGTCAGTGACGTCCTACAATGAGCAGTTCTTC.

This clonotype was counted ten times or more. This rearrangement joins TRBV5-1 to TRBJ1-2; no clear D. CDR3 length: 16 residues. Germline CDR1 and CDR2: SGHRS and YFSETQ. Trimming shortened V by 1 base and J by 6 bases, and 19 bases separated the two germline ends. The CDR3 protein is CASSLSPVGGLDGYTF. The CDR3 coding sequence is TGCGCCAGCAGCTTGTCTCCGGTGGGCGGATTGGATGGCTACACCTTC.

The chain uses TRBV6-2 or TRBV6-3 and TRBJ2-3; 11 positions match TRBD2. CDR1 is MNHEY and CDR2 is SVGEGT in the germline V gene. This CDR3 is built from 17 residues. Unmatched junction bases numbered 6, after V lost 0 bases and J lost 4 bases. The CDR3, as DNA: TGTGCCAGCAGTTACTCCCCTAGCGGGGGGAGCCCAGATACGCAGTATTTT. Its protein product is CASSYSPSGGSPDTQYF.

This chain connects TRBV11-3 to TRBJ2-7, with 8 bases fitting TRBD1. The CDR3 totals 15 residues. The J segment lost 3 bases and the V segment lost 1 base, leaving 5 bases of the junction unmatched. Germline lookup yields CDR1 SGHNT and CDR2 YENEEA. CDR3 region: CASSLAWTGYYEQYF. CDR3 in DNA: TGTGCCAGCAGCTTAGCGTGGACAGGGTACTACGAGCAGTACTTC. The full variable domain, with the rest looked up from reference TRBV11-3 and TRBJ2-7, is EAGVVQSPRYKIIEKKQPVAFWCNPISGHNTLYWYLQNLGQGPELLIRYENEEAVDDSQLPKDRFSAERLKGVDSTLKIQPAELGDSAVYLCASSLAWTGYYEQYFGPGTRLTVT.

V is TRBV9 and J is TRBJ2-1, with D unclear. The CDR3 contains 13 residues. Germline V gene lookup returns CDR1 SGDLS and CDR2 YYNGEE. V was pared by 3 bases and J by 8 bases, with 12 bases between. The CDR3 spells CASSGRIADEQFF. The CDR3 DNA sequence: TGTGCCAGCAGCGGGAGAATCGCCGATGAGCAGTTCTTC.

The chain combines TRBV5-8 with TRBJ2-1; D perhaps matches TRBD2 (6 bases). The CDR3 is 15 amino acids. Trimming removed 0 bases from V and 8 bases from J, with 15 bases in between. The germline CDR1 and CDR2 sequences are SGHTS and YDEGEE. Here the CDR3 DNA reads TGTGCCAGCAGCTTGGCGGGGGATCTCATCGATGAGCAGTTCTTC. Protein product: CASSLAGDLIDEQFF.

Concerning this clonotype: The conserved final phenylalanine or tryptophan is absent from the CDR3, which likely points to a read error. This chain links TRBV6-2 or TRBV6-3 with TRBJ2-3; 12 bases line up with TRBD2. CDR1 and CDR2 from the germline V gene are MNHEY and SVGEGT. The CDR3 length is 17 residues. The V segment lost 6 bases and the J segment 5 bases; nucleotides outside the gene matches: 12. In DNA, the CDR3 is TGTGCCAGCAGACGCACGACTAGCGGGAGATCATTAGATACGCAGTATTTG. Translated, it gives CASRRTTSGRSLDTQYL.

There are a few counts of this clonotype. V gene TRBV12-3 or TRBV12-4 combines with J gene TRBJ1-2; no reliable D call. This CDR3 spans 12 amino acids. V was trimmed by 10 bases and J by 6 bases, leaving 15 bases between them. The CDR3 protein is CATDPPGNGYTF. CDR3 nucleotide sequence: TGTGCCACCGACCCCCCGGGGAATGGCTACACCTTC.